Included here is one TCR beta chain sequence, with context. This CDR3 is 14 amino acids long. Trimming shortened V by 7 bases and J by 1 base, and 13 bases separated the two germline ends. From germline, CDR1 is LNHDA and CDR2 SQIVND (reference sequence). Only in-frame clones appear in the TCRdb table, and some are missing; sequencing was by immunoSEQ multiplex PCR. The sample contains fewer than 90,000 clones, over 90% of which appear only once. This record belongs to a study of blood T cell repertoires in COVID-19. Study-wide context: T cells, B-cell-depleted T cells, or PBMCs supplied cDNA or gDNA.

The receptor was derived from a human donor with active COVID-19. The donor label of this sample is uncertain. This chain uses TRBV19 with TRBJ1-1; D is unclear. Sequenced material: peripheral blood. The CDR3 region is CASNRHLRNTEAFF. Here the CDR3 DNA reads TGTGCCAGTAACAGACATTTGCGGAACACTGAAGCTTTCTTT. The full variable domain, rest sourced from reference TRBV19 and TRBJ1-1, is DGGITQSPKYLFRKEGQNVTLSCEQNLNHDAMYWYRQDPGQGLRLIYYSQIVNDFQKGDIAEGYSVSREKKESFPLTVTSAQKNPTAFYLCASNRHLRNTEAFFGQGTRLTVV.